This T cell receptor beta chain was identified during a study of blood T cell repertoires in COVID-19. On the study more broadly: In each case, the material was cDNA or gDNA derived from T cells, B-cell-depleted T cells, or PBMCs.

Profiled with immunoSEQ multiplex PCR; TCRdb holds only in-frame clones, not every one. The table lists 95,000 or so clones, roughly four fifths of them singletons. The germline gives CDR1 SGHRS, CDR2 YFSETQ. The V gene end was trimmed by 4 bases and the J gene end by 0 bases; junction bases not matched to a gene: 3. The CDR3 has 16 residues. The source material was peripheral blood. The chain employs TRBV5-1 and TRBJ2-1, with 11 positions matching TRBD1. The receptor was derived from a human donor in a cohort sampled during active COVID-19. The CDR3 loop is CASSPGQGGSYNEQFF. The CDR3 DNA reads TGCGCCAGCAGCCCGGGACAGGGGGGCTCCTACAATGAGCAGTTCTTC.